These T cell receptor beta chains were read from a single sample in a study of T cells in Graves' hyperthyroidism and ophthalmopathy. One entry per CDR3 protein, called by TCRdb with MiXCR from the multiplex PCR reads. The sample lists 37,000 or so distinct CDR3 sequences, about 50% seen once, with roughly 16% in the top ten. The sequenced sample was blood. These receptors were taken from a man between 35 and 55 years old with Graves' ophthalmopathy. Each CDR3 is given with its conserved first and last residue. D genes are given only for firm matches. Clone size appears in some rows only: once, few, many, or a class for an expanded clone.

v_gene	j_gene	abundance	d_gene	CDR3aa	CDR3nt
TRBV20-1	TRBJ1-2	many	NA	CSAIFVAGAHGYTF	TGCAGTGCTATTTTCGTCGCAGGGGCCCATGGCTACACCTTC
TRBV4-1	TRBJ2-5	many	TRBD2	CASSQASGDETQYF	TGCGCCAGCAGCCAAGCTAGCGGGGATGAGACCCAGTACTTC
TRBV7-8	TRBJ2-3	many	TRBD1	CASSLKQGGVQYF	TGTGCCAGCAGCTTAAAACAGGGGGGTGTGCAGTATTTT
TRBV19	TRBJ2-3	NA	TRBD2	CASSTQTSGSTDTQYF	TGTGCCAGTAGTACACAGACTAGCGGGAGCACAGATACGCAGTATTTT
TRBV10-3	TRBJ1-2	NA	TRBD1	CAIRPGQYGYTF	TGTGCCATCAGACCGGGACAGTATGGCTACACCTTC
TRBV29-1	TRBJ1-4	NA	NA	CSVDGTDATNEKLFF	TGCAGCGTTGATGGGACCGATGCAACTAATGAAAAACTGTTTTTT
TRBV13	TRBJ2-3	many	NA	CASSLGNTDTQYF	TGTGCCAGCAGCTTAGGAAACACAGATACGCAGTATTTT
TRBV12-3/TRBV12-4	TRBJ2-7	NA	TRBD1	CASSDRGRAVYEQYF	TGTGCCAGCAGTGACAGGGGGCGGGCCGTTTACGAGCAGTACTTC
TRBV11-2	TRBJ2-3	NA	TRBD2	CASSLGLAGGGQYF	TGTGCCAGCAGCTTAGGTTTAGCGGGGGGCGGGCAGTATTTT
TRBV20-1	TRBJ2-1	NA	TRBD2	CSASSPAGGSDEQFF	TGCAGTGCCAGCAGTCCTGCGGGAGGGAGTGATGAGCAGTTCTTC
TRBV10-3	TRBJ2-2	many	NA	CAISEFNTGELFF	TGTGCCATCAGTGAATTCAACACCGGGGAGCTGTTTTTT
TRBV12-3/TRBV12-4	TRBJ1-1	many	NA	CASSLDGVLVEAFF	TGTGCCAGCAGTTTAGATGGGGTTTTGGTTGAAGCTTTCTTT
TRBV19	TRBJ1-1	many	TRBD1	CASSSQGGGNTEAFF	TGTGCCAGTAGTAGCCAAGGGGGCGGAAACACTGAAGCTTTCTTT
TRBV6-5	TRBJ1-5	NA	NA	CAIGTGWSQHF	TGTGCCATCGGGACCGGATGGTCGCAGCATTTT
TRBV5-1	TRBJ1-1	NA	TRBD1	CASSLQTGQGTEAFF	TGCGCCAGCAGCCTACAAACGGGACAGGGGACTGAAGCTTTCTTT
TRBV11-2	TRBJ1-1	NA	NA	CASSLEVAGRRFAEAFF	TGTGCCAGCAGCTTAGAGGTAGCAGGGAGGAGATTCGCTGAGGCTTTCTTT
TRBV10-3	TRBJ1-1	NA	NA	CAISEFLREAFF	TGTGCCATCAGTGAGTTTCTCAGGGAGGCTTTCTTT
TRBV7-2	TRBJ2-3	many	NA	CASSWRGGGTDTQYF	TGTGCCAGCAGCTGGCGTGGGGGTGGCACAGATACGCAGTATTTT
TRBV4-1	TRBJ1-3	many	TRBD1	CASSQASYRGRTGNTIYF	TGCGCCAGCAGCCAAGCCTCTTACAGGGGGCGAACTGGAAACACCATATATTTT
TRBV28	TRBJ1-4	many	NA	CASSLSQEGGEKLFF	TGTGCCAGCAGTTTATCCCAGGAAGGCGGTGAAAAACTGTTTTTT
TRBV19	TRBJ2-5	many	NA	CASSVPGRETQYF	TGTGCCAGTAGTGTCCCGGGGAGAGAGACCCAGTACTTC
TRBV20-1	TRBJ2-5	NA	TRBD2	CSARDIGLDIYGTQYF	TGCAGTGCTAGAGATATAGGACTAGACATCTACGGGACCCAGTACTTC
TRBV5-1	TRBJ2-1	many	TRBD2	CASSWGTSGHNEQFF	TGCGCCAGCAGCTGGGGGACTAGCGGGCACAATGAGCAGTTCTTC
TRBV3-1	TRBJ1-1	many	NA	CASSHRGQGEAFF	TGTGCCAGCAGCCATCGGGGTCAGGGTGAAGCTTTCTTT
TRBV24-1	TRBJ1-2	NA	TRBD1	CATQGQGAYGYTF	TGTGCCACCCAAGGACAGGGGGCATATGGCTACACCTTC
TRBV20-1	TRBJ2-5	many	NA	CSARDPRGDTQETQYF	TGCAGTGCTAGAGATCCGCGGGGCGATACCCAAGAGACCCAGTACTTC
TRBV11-3	TRBJ2-7	many	TRBD2	CASSLDWGTSGRYEQYF	TGTGCCAGCAGCTTAGATTGGGGTACTAGCGGGAGATACGAGCAGTACTTC
TRBV27	TRBJ1-2	many	NA	CASRGTNYGYTF	TGTGCCAGCAGAGGGACCAACTATGGCTACACCTTC
TRBV6-4	TRBJ2-3	many	TRBD2	CASSVAGDGTDTQYF	TGTGCCAGCAGTGTAGCGGGAGACGGAACAGATACGCAGTATTTT
TRBV6-1	TRBJ2-3	NA	TRBD2	CASSKGGGAHEQYF	TGTGCCAGCTCCAAGGGCGGGGGGGCCCATGAGCAGTATTTT
TRBV5-1	TRBJ2-3	NA	NA	CAGSQGRSRTDTQYF	TGCGCCGGCAGCCAAGGCAGGTCCCGCACAGATACGCAGTATTTT
TRBV18	TRBJ2-7	NA	NA	CASSPEAAQPGEQYF	TGTGCCAGCTCACCGGAGGCGGCCCAACCGGGCGAGCAGTACTTC
TRBV19	TRBJ2-1	NA	NA	CASSFGGYTEQFF	TGTGCCAGTAGTTTCGGGGGCTACACTGAGCAGTTCTTC
TRBV6-1	TRBJ2-3	many	NA	CASSEDIGGTDTQYF	TGTGCCAGCAGTGAGGACATCGGGGGCACAGATACGCAGTATTTT
TRBV20-1	TRBJ2-1	NA	TRBD2	CSARDWTSGYNEQFF	TGCAGTGCTAGGGATTGGACTAGCGGGTACAATGAGCAGTTCTTC
TRBV20-1	TRBJ2-1	many	TRBD2	CSARVSSGRNEQFF	TGCAGTGCTAGAGTTTCAAGCGGGAGGAATGAGCAGTTCTTC
TRBV20-1	TRBJ2-7	NA	TRBD2	CSAGTSGRAYEQYF	TGCAGTGCAGGGACTAGCGGGAGGGCGTACGAGCAGTACTTC
TRBV20-1	TRBJ2-7	NA	TRBD2	CSADLAGSSSYEQYF	TGCAGTGCCGACCTAGCGGGTAGCAGCTCCTACGAGCAGTACTTC
TRBV20-1	TRBJ2-1	NA	TRBD1	CSARDVTGGTAYNEQFF	TGCAGTGCTAGAGACGTGACAGGGGGCACCGCCTACAATGAGCAGTTCTTC
TRBV19	TRBJ2-7	NA	TRBD1	CASSKSGQGGDEQYF	TGTGCCAGTAGCAAATCGGGACAGGGTGGGGACGAGCAGTACTTC
TRBV20-1	TRBJ2-3	NA	TRBD1	CSAAGTGPDTQYF	TGCAGTGCAGCCGGGACAGGGCCAGATACGCAGTATTTT